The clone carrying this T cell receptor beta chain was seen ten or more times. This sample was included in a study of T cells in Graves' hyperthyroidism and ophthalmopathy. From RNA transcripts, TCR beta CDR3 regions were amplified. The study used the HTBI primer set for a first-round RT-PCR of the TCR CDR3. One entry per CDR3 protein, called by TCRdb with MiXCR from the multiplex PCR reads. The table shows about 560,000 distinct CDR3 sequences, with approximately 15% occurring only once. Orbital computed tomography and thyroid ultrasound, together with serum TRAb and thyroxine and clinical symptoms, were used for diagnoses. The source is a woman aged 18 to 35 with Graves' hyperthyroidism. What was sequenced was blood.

The CDR3 loop is CASSPSGVNADTQYF. Written as DNA, the CDR3 is TGTGCCAGCAGTCCTAGCGGGGTGAACGCAGATACGCAGTATTTT. The chain combines TRBV28 with TRBJ2-3; 9 bases match TRBD2. V lost 5 bases and J lost 4; bases outside the gene matches: 7. There are 15 residues in the CDR3. Germline CDR1 is MDHEN and CDR2 is SYDVKM. Full variable domain (rest looked up from reference TRBV28 and TRBJ2-3): DVKVTQSSRYLVKRTGEKVFLECVQDMDHENMFWYRQDPGLGLRLIYFSYDVKMKEKGDIPEGYSVSREKKERFSLILESASTNQTSMYLCASSPSGVNADTQYFGPGTRLTVL.